Below, 7 T cell receptor beta chains from the same sample are listed, as sequenced in a study of tissue T cells after allogeneic stem cell transplantation. Sequencing was performed with immunoSEQ multiplex PCR; in TCRdb, only in-frame clones are kept and a portion is missing. The top ten hold around 3.1% of the sample, which has about 2,400 clones, roughly three fifths seen once. The specimen sequenced was gut tissue. The receptors come from a female BALB/c mouse in good health. The mouse strain carries the MHC haplotype H2-d.

Worth noting for this clone: The gene symbols are mouse symbols. The CDR3 end falls 1 residue outside the read, so it is completed with the germline J gene. The chain employs TRBV5 and TRBJ2-7; 9 nucleotides align to TRBD2. J gave up 4 bases and V 2 bases, and 6 bases lay outside the gene matches. Germline V gives CDR1 LGHNA, CDR2 YNLKQL (reference sequence). CDR3 length: 15 amino acids. The CDR3 region is CASSQPSGTGYEQYF. Incomplete CDR3 DNA: TGTGCCAGCAGCCAACCCTCCGGGACTGGGTATGAACAGTAC.

Worth noting for this clone: These gene names are mouse names. The read ends 1 residue before the CDR3 terminus; that terminus is restored from the germline J gene. The chain couples TRBV19 to TRBJ1-1, with 11 bases identical to TRBD1. The CDR3 runs 18 residues. Trimming removed 5 bases from V and 0 bases from J; junction bases left unmatched: 12. Germline V gene data show CDR1 as FNHDT and CDR2 as SITEND (reference sequence). The part of the CDR3 DNA that was read is TGTGCCAGCAGCACGGACAGGGGGCGCGAGTTGGCAAACACAGAAGTCTTC. Translation: CASSTDRGRELANTEVF. The full CDR3 is CASSTDRGRELANTEVFF.

This clone was recorded once. The genes and germline here are from mouse. The read ends 1 residue early relative to the CDR3; the germline J gene fills the gap. The J gene is TRBJ1-6, the V gene TRBV4, with 10 bases lining up with TRBD1. TRBJ1-6 qualifies as an ORF whose function is uncertain. Germline CDR1 LGHDT, CDR2 YNNKQL (reference sequence). The CDR3 length is 14 residues. V was clipped by 4 bases and J by 7 bases; unmatched bases: 1. The covered CDR3 bases are TGTGCCAGCAGCTTGGGACAGGGGAATTCGCCCCTCTAC. Its translation: CASSLGQGNSPLY. The whole CDR3 reads CASSLGQGNSPLYF.

A remark on this clone: Germline and genes here are mouse. The CDR3 extends 1 residue past the end of the read, so its final part is completed from the germline J gene. V gene TRBV31 combines with J gene TRBJ2-3; D gene uncertain. The CDR3 totals 14 residues. Germline V gives CDR1 GKSSPN, CDR2 SITVG. Trimming pared 0 bases from V and 1 base from J, leaving 8 bases between. CDR3 region: CAWSLLRGAETLYF. Incomplete CDR3 DNA: TGTGCCTGGAGTCTACTCCGGGGTGCAGAAACGCTGTAT.

The table lists this clone with a few counts. The listed genes are named as in mouse. Partial CDR3 DNA: TGTGCCAGCAGTGTCCTCTGGGGGGGAAGCTCCTATGAACAGTAC. This codes for CASSVLWGGSSYEQY. The whole CDR3 is CASSVLWGGSSYEQYF. The chain couples TRBV13-1 to TRBJ2-7; 9 bases are shared with TRBD2. The CDR3 extends 1 residue past the end of the read, so its final part is completed from the germline J gene. After removal of 3 bases from V and 0 bases from J, the junction contained 7 bases not matched to a gene. This CDR3 region has 16 residues. Germline-derived CDR1 and CDR2 are NSHNY and SYGAGN.

Worth noting for this clone: Mouse germline and gene names are used. Read sequence stops 1 residue before the CDR3 end, and the germline J gene provides the missing end. The chain links TRBV14 to TRBJ2-3; possibly TRBD1 for D (6 bases). The CDR3 consists of 15 residues. Germline CDR1 reads SGHDT; CDR2 reads FRDEAV. With 5 bases removed from V and 0 bases from J, the gap between germline ends came to 13 bases. Partial CDR3 DNA: TGTGCCAGCAGCCTCGACAGGAGTAGTGCAGAAACGCTGTAT. Translated: CASSLDRSSAETLY. The full CDR3 sequence reads CASSLDRSSAETLYF.

This clone was counted between two and nine times. Genes and germline come from the mouse. The read stops 1 residue short of the end of the CDR3; the missing end is completed from the germline J gene. The chain employs TRBV29 and TRBJ2-7; D remains ambiguous. V was pared by 0 bases and J by 6 bases, with 6 bases between. The CDR3 runs 12 residues. The germline CDR1 and CDR2 sequences are MSHET and SYDVDS. The DNA read from the CDR3 is TGTGCTAGCAGTTTATCTGGGAGTGAACAGTAC. This encodes CASSLSGSEQY. Given in full, the CDR3 is CASSLSGSEQYF.